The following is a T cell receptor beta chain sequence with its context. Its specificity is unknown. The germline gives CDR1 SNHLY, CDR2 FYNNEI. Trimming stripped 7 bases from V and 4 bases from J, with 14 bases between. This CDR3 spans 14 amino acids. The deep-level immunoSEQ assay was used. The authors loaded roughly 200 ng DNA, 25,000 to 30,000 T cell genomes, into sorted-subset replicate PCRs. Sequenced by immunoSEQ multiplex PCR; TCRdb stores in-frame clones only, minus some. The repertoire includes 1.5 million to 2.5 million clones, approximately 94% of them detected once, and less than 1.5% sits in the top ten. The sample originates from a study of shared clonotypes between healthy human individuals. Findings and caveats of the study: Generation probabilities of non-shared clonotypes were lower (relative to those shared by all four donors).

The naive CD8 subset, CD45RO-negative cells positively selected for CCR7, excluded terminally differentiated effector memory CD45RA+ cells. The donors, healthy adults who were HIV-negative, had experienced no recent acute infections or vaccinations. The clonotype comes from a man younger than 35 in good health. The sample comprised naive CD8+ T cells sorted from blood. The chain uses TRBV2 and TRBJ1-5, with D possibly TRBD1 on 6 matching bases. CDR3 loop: CASNLGANNQPQHF. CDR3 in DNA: TGTGCCAGCAATTTGGGGGCCAATAATCAGCCCCAGCATTTT.